Here is one T cell receptor (beta chain) with its context. Its specific antigen is unknown. No much larger clonotype is one base removed from it; base qualities were not supplied. Germline trimming amounts to 2 bases on V and 11 bases on J, with 11 as the count of junction bases outside the gene matches. The germline V gene supplies CDR1 MNHEY and CDR2 SVGAGI. Counted from cysteine to phenylalanine, this CDR3 has 15 amino acids. Only the CDR3 part of the read is kept: 45 bases, read in frame from the first base. The immunoSEQ Assay was used to sequence TCRbeta CDR3 regions. After extraction, genomic DNA underwent amplification by bias-controlled multiplex PCR, followed by high-throughput sequencing. The original pipeline was this. To quantify the absolute abundance of every unique TCRbeta CDR3 region, sequences were collapsed and filtered. Usable DNA was measured by amplifying reference genes present in all nucleated cells, and TCRbeta template counts were normalized to that usable DNA to estimate T cell fraction. Repertoire TCRs were annotated as SARS-CoV-2-specific by exact matching of V gene, CDR3 amino acid sequence and J gene to a known reactive TCR set. The reference SARS-CoV-2 TCR set came from MIRA and was filtered for enrichment in COVID-19-positive ImmuneCODE repertoires, removing public or cross-reactive TCRs. Based on the MIRA antigens, annotated TCRs were further analysed at the level of specific ORF or position within ORF. Breadth was defined as annotated unique rearrangements over total unique productive rearrangements; depth was the summed frequency of those rearrangements. Group comparisons of TCR breadth used two-sided Wilcoxon rank-sum tests. The table was pulled from immuneACCESS by TCRdb, which kept in-frame rearrangements only. Such tables lose some clones; where checked, under half of the loss comes from unresolved V genes, and the rest has no known cause. D and trimming come from the DNA, and the V and J calls and clone size come from that table. The table for this sample lists around 450,000 clones; about nine tenths of them were counted only once. Jointly, the top ten make up 1.5% to 2% of the sample.

This record comes from a study of Ad26.COV2.S vaccination and SARS-CoV-2 variants (dated by TCRdb to the early 2020s). For context, the study as a whole: Vaccine-arm donors were drawn from COV1001, a multicentre, randomized, double-blind, placebo-controlled phase I-IIa trial of Ad26.COV2.S in healthy adults. Dosing of Ad26.COV2.S was intramuscular, at either 5x10^10 or 1x10^11 viral particles, delivered as one shot or as two shots spaced 56 days apart. TCRbeta repertoire sequencing served as the tool for gauging how specific and how broad the SARS-CoV-2-reactive T cell receptors were following Ad26.COV2.S vaccination. The TCR-sequenced set comprised approximately 32 samples: about 19 Ad26.COV2.S vaccine recipients, 5 placebo recipients and 8 SARS-CoV-2 convalescent individuals. Trial participants were randomized into five groups of five: low-dose or high-dose Ad26.COV2.S given once or twice, or placebo on both occasions. Throughout the experiments and outcome assessment, investigators stayed blinded to trial group allocation. The paper as a whole reports these results and caveats: Spike-specific TCR breadth was higher in Ad26.COV2.S recipients than in placebo recipients (P = 0.0014). After vaccination, spike-specific CD8+ and CD4+ T cell responses were reported to show substantial breadth. Vaccine and placebo recipients had comparable non-spike TCR breadth, which fits with the vaccine containing only spike. The study was not powered to compare responses between vaccine doses or regimens. According to the authors, total T cell responses may have been underestimated by the TCR breadth and depth analyses.

The sample's treatment or condition, from its label and the paper: roughly 18 received Ad26.COV2.S at low or high dose, single or two shots; about 5 received placebo; per-sample allocation not given. For vaccine and placebo recipients, the sequenced repertoires came from samples collected on day 63 after the first injection. Between 29 July and 7 August 2020, Cohort 1b enrolled 20 to 30 adults aged 18-55 years at one site in Boston, USA. Ad26.COV2.S was a replication-incompetent adenovirus type 26 vector expressing a prefusion-stabilized SARS-CoV-2 spike protein from the original Wuhan strain. The chain employs TRBV6-5 and TRBJ2-1, with 8 bases aligning to TRBD2. This sample comprised peripheral blood, obtained in a trial of Ad26.COV2.S vaccine versus placebo. This sequence was found in a person between 18 and 59 years old who received the Ad26.COV2.S COVID-19 vaccine or a placebo. Read as DNA, the sequence is TGTGCCAGCAGTTACGGTATTATCAGCGGGAGTAAGCAGTTCTTC. The encoded protein is CASSYGIISGSKQFF.